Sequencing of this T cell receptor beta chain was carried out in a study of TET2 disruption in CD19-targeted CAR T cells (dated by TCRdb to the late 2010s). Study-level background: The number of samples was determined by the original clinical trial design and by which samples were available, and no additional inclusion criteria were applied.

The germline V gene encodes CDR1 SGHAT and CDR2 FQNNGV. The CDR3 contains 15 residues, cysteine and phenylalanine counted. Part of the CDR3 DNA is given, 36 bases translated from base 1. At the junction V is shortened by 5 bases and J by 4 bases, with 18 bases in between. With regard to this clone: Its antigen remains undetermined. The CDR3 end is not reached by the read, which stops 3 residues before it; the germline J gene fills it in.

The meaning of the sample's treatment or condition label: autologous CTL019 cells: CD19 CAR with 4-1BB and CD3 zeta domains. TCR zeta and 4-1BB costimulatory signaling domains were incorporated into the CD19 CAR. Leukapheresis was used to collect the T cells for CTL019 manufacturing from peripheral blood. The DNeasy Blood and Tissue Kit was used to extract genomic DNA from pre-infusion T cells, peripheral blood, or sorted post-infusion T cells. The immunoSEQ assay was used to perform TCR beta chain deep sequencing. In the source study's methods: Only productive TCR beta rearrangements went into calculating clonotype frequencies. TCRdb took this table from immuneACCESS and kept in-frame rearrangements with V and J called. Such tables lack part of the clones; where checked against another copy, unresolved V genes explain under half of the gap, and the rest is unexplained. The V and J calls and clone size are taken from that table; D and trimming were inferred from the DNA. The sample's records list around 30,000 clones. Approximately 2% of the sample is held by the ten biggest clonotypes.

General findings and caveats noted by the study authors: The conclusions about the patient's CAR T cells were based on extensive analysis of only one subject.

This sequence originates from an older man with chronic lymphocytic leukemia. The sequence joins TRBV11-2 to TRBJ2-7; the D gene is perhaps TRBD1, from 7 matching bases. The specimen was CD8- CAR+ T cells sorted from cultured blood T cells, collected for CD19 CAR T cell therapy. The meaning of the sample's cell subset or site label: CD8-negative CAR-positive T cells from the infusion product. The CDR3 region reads CASSPRGAGQYEQYF. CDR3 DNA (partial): TGTGCCAGCAGCCCCAGGGGGGCAGGGCAATACGAG. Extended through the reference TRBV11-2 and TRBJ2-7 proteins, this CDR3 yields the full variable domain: EAGVAQSPRYKIIEKRQSVAFWCNPISGHATLYWYQQILGQGPKLLIQFQNNGVVDDSQLPKDRFSAERLKGVDSTLKIQPAKLEDSAVYLCASSPRGAGQYEQYFGPGTRLTVT.